This T cell receptor beta chain was recorded in a study of cytomegalovirus exposure and HLA in healthy donors. The overall study: A previous analysis identified 117 million unique TCR beta sequences derived from 180 million or so T cells. Assignment to the Caucasian-associated ancestry cluster applied to 75% to 85% of the 350 to 500 genotyped donors. Broader study findings: Indistinguishability led to the exclusion of some V segments, TRBV6-2 and TRBV6-3 included.

Germline trimming cut 2 bases from V and 2 bases from J; bases unmatched to any gene: 10. CDR1 and CDR2 from the germline V gene are SGHDT and YYEEEE. The CDR3 has 16 residues. The PCR made use of 60 Vbeta and 13 Jbeta primers. Profiling relied on immunoSEQ multiplex PCR, and the TCRdb table lists in-frame clones only, not all of them. The sample consists of 120,000 or so clones, approximately 80% of them appearing once. This clone has a handful of counts. The antigen remains undetermined. The V call is TRBV5-6, the J call TRBJ2-7; 7 nucleotides align to TRBD1. The sequenced sample consisted of PBMCs. This clonotype was sampled from a man aged 18 to 35 in good health and CMV-seronegative. Here the CDR3 DNA reads TGTGCCAGCAGCTTTTCCGGGACAGTTTTAACCTACGAGCAGTACTTC. This gives the protein CASSFSGTVLTYEQYF.